The rows below give T cell receptor beta chains drawn from one sample of a study of blood T cell repertoires in COVID-19. Clones were read by immunoSEQ multiplex PCR, and TCRdb kept only the in-frame ones, dropping some. The sample carries 65,000 to 75,000 clones, roughly 70% recorded once. What was sequenced was peripheral blood. Receptor source: a man aged 70-80 years with acute or convalescent COVID-19. Each CDR3 is given with its conserved first and last residue. A D gene is named only where the DNA matches it firmly. The size entry is marked missing in some rows and otherwise reads once, few, many or a size class.

V gene,clone size,CDR3 length,J gene,D gene,CDR3 DNA,CDR3 protein
TRBV15,once,15,TRBJ1-2,TRBD1,TGTGCCACCAGCAGACGCCCGACAGGGGGATATGGCTACACCTTC,CATSRRPTGGYGYTF
TRBV3-1/TRBV3-2,NA,15,TRBJ2-5,TRBD2,TGTGCCAGCAGCCAAGGACTAGCGGGAGTGGAGACCCAGTACTTC,CASSQGLAGVETQYF
TRBV20-1,NA,17,TRBJ2-6,NA,TGCAGTGCTAGTCGTGGGGGACACGCGGCTGGGGCCAACGTCCTGACTTTC,CSASRGGHAAGANVLTF
TRBV18,few,15,TRBJ2-7,TRBD1,TGTGCCAGCTCGGTCGGGACAGTTAGCTCCTACGAGCAGTACTTC,CASSVGTVSSYEQYF
TRBV5-5,once,15,TRBJ2-5,TRBD2,TGTGCCAGCAGCCCCGGCGGGGGGCGCCGGGAGACCCAGTACTTC,CASSPGGGRRETQYF
TRBV10-2,once,15,TRBJ2-7,TRBD2,TGCGCCAGCAGTGAGTCTAGCGGGAGTGGATACGAGCAGTACTTC,CASSESSGSGYEQYF
TRBV7-2,NA,14,TRBJ2-7,TRBD1,TGTGCCAGCAGCTCGAACAGGGGGCCGTACGAGCAGTACTTC,CASSSNRGPYEQYF
TRBV5-1,NA,14,TRBJ2-7,TRBD2,TGCGCCAGCAGCACCGGACTAGGAGGAGACGAGCAGTACTTC,CASSTGLGGDEQYF
TRBV2,NA,13,TRBJ1-5,NA,TGTGCCAGCAGCGCCGAGAGCAATCAGCCCCAGCATTTT,CASSAESNQPQHF
TRBV5-6,NA,13,TRBJ2-2,NA,TGTGCCAGCAGCTTGAGAGACACCGGGGAGCTGTTTTTT,CASSLRDTGELFF
TRBV13,NA,14,TRBJ2-2,TRBD2,TGTGCCAGCAGGTGGCGGGGGGCCGGCGGGGAGCTGTTTTTT,CASRWRGAGGELFF
TRBV2,NA,14,TRBJ2-5,TRBD1,TGTGCCAGCAGAGGACAGGGTTGGCAAGAGACCCAGTACTTC,CASRGQGWQETQYF
TRBV7-2,NA,17,TRBJ1-4,TRBD1,TGTGCCAGCAGCGTACAGGGGGCGGGTTCAACTAATGAAAAACTGTTTTTT,CASSVQGAGSTNEKLFF
TRBV28,NA,17,TRBJ1-4,TRBD1,TGTGCCAGCAGTCCCCGGACAGGGGGCGTCTCTAATGAAAAACTGTTTTTT,CASSPRTGGVSNEKLFF
TRBV28,NA,14,TRBJ2-7,NA,TGTGCCAGCAGTTTACTGGGGACAATCTACGAGCAGTACTTC,CASSLLGTIYEQYF
TRBV2,few,14,TRBJ1-4,NA,TGTGCCAGCAGTGAAGCGATCGGGAGTGAAAAACTGTTTTTT,CASSEAIGSEKLFF
TRBV24-1,few,16,TRBJ1-5,NA,TGTGCCACCAGTGGCACACAGGTCCTCAGCAATCAGCCCCAGCATTTT,CATSGTQVLSNQPQHF
TRBV6-5,NA,13,TRBJ2-7,NA,TGTGCCAGCAGTTACGGAGCAGCATACGAGCAGTACTTC,CASSYGAAYEQYF
TRBV2,few,15,TRBJ1-4,NA,TGTGCCAGCAGTGCCCACAGAATGGCTAATGAAAAACTGTTTTTT,CASSAHRMANEKLFF
TRBV28,NA,15,TRBJ1-5,NA,TGTGCCAGTCGAGCGCAGACGGTCCGGGGACAGCCCCAGCATTTT,CASRAQTVRGQPQHF
TRBV10-1,NA,16,TRBJ2-3,NA,TGCGCCAGCAGTGAAAGCTTAACGGGAGACCCAGATACGCAGTATTTT,CASSESLTGDPDTQYF
TRBV27,few,16,TRBJ2-1,TRBD1,TGTGCCAGCAGTTTATATGGGACAGGGACCGACAATGAGCAGTTCTTC,CASSLYGTGTDNEQFF
TRBV7-7,few,15,TRBJ2-5,NA,TGTGCTAGCAGCTTCTCCCGGGACGGGCAAGGGGGCCAGTACTTC,CASSFSRDGQGGQYF
TRBV28,NA,14,TRBJ2-7,NA,TGTGCCAGCAGGGCCTCAGGGATATCCTACGAGCAGTACTTC,CASRASGISYEQYF
TRBV5-1,NA,16,TRBJ2-5,NA,TGCGCCAGCGGAACGGGGAGCGCGAGCTTGCAAGAGACCCAGTACTTC,CASGTGSASLQETQYF